This T cell receptor (beta chain) was recorded in a study of blood T cell repertoires in COVID-19. Methods used by the authors: Estimation of nucleated cell counts was performed using reference gene primer amplification. Using immunoSEQ multiplex PCR, the repertoire was profiled, and TCRdb retains in-frame clones only, with some absent. From that table come the V and J calls and clone size; the DNA was used to work out D and trimming. The top ten hold 3.5% to 4.5% of the sample, which has roughly 200,000 clones, approximately 83% seen once. Enrolled through a virtual design, the participants were between roughly 18 and 100 years of age and came from 24 US areas. The CDR3 covers 13 residues. Germline-derived CDR1 and CDR2 are MNHEY and SMNVEV (reference sequence). Trimming cost V 6 bases and J 3 bases, with 12 bases left between them. This clone was seen a few times.

The receptor's source is a woman in her 40s with acute COVID-19. V is TRBV27 and J is TRBJ2-7, with D possibly TRBD2 on 5 matching bases. The sequenced material came from PBMCs or T cells enriched from blood (not recorded which). The CDR3 reads CASRRDFNYEQYF. In DNA form, the CDR3 reads TGTGCCAGCAGACGGGATTTCAACTACGAGCAGTACTTC.